In its sample, the clone carrying this T cell receptor beta chain was seen a few times. The antigen remains undetermined. Losses at the gene ends were 7 bases for V and 6 bases for J; bases not matched to a gene: 17. In germline, CDR1 is LNHDA, CDR2 SQIVND (reference sequence). The CDR3 covers 17 residues. The data are from a study of T cell repertoires in cytomegalovirus infection. Overall study context: A matching HLA type, together with CMV infection, was signaled by public TCR beta signatures. Study-wide points: Ex vivo, HLA-C-restricted CMV-specific TCR beta clonotypes prevailed over the rest of the response. Cumulative public TCR beta family frequency identified carriers of CMV plus the relevant HLA.

One entry per CDR3 protein results from TCRdb running MiXCR on the reads. The table includes 150,000 to 190,000 distinct CDR3 sequences, roughly a quarter detected once. The V and J genes are TRBV19 and TRBJ1-2, with TRBD1 matching over 10 bases. Material for sequencing was PBMCs. The sequence came from a human donor in good health (CMV status not recorded). Some clones in this sample may be carry-over from other donors' samples. CDR3 protein: CASTRRLSDRGLDGYTF. DNA for the CDR3: TGTGCCAGTACAAGACGCCTTTCGGACAGGGGGTTGGATGGCTACACCTTC.